The 29 T cell receptor beta chains in this list originate from one sample, sequenced in a study of patients and donors after allogeneic stem cell transplantation. MiXCR, applied by TCRdb to the RT-PCR reads, yields one record per CDR3 protein. This sample has tens of thousands of distinct CDR3 sequences, with 6.5% to 7% found just once. Sequencing was carried out using blood, either unsorted or a sorted T cell fraction (not recorded which). The receptors originated from a human donor who was either an allogeneic HSCT recipient or a stem cell or donor lymphocyte infusion donor (not recorded which). It is not recorded whose cells these are; they may come from a transplant donor.

This clonotype appeared many times. This chain connects TRBV3-1 to TRBJ1-2; TRBD1 matches 7 bases. The V gene's germline CDR1 is LGHDT and CDR2 YNNKEL (reference sequence). Trimming cost V 3 bases and J 4 bases; bases outside gene matches: 11. CDR3 length: 16 residues. DNA of the CDR3: TGTGCCAGCAGCCAGGGAGGGGGACAGCCTCCCTATGGCTACACCTTC. It encodes CASSQGGGQPPYGYTF. Together with reference TRBV3-1 and TRBJ1-2, the CDR3 gives the full variable domain: DTAVSQTPKYLVTQMGNDKSIKCEQNLGHDTMYWYKQDSKKFLKIMFSYNNKELIINETVPNRFSPKSPDKAHLNLHINSLELGDSAVYFCASSQGGGQPPYGYTFGSGTRLTVV.

In its sample, this clonotype was seen a few times. The chain links TRBV6-6 to TRBJ2-1, with D possibly being TRBD2 (6 bases). Between the trimmed V and J ends, which lost 0 bases and 2 bases, there was a span of 11 bases. There are 16 residues in the CDR3. CDR1 is MNHNY, CDR2 SVGAGI, per germline (reference sequence). CDR3 in DNA: TGTGCCAGCAGTTACTCGCGGGGCGGGCCCTACAATGAGCAGTTCTTC. Its translation: CASSYSRGGPYNEQFF.

This clonotype was recorded many times. CDR3 protein: CASTPARMNTEAFF. In DNA form, the CDR3 reads TGTGCCAGCACCCCGGCCAGGATGAACACTGAAGCTTTCTTT. The chain is built from TRBV6-5 and TRBJ1-1; no clear D gene. V was clipped by 7 bases and J by 0 bases, with 12 bases between them. Germline V gives CDR1 MNHEY, CDR2 SVGAGI. The CDR3 covers 14 residues.

This clonotype came up many times. This rearrangement joins TRBV6-5 to TRBJ2-1; 9 bases are shared with TRBD1. V dropped 2 bases and J dropped 4; count of bases not matched to a gene: 0. The CDR3 contains 14 residues. CDR1 and CDR2 from the germline V gene are MNHEY and SVGAGI. Here the CDR3 DNA reads TGTGCCAGCAGTTACGGACAGGGGTACAATGAGCAGTTCTTC. This gives the protein CASSYGQGYNEQFF.

This clonotype appeared many times. The chain has TRBV12-3 or TRBV12-4 and TRBJ1-4, with 9 bases matching TRBD1. With V trimmed by 2 bases and J by 6 bases, 4 bases remained unmatched. This CDR3 comprises 15 residues. CDR3 bases: TGTGCCAGCAGTTTAATGGACAGGGGTGATGAAAAACTGTTTTTT. Translating it yields CASSLMDRGDEKLFF.

This clonotype occurred a few times. The CDR3 region is CASRARTFSYNEQFF. The CDR3 DNA reads as TGTGCCAGCAGAGCCAGGACTTTCAGTTACAATGAGCAGTTCTTC. The chain recombines TRBV2 with TRBJ2-1; a possible D gene is TRBD2 (5 bases). This CDR3 region has 15 residues. V was pared by 6 bases and J by 4 bases, with 16 bases between. Germline loops: CDR1 SNHLY, CDR2 FYNNEI.

Only a few counts were recorded for this clonotype. V is TRBV4-3 and J is TRBJ2-3; D is unresolved. This CDR3 is built from 14 residues. Germline CDR1 reads LGHNA; CDR2 reads YSLEER. Between the trimmed V and J ends, which lost 0 bases and 5 bases, there was a span of 9 bases. The CDR3 protein is CASSQDGRRDTQYF. CDR3 nucleotides: TGCGCCAGCAGCCAAGACGGTCGAAGAGATACGCAGTATTTT.

The gene calls are TRBV28 and TRBJ2-1, with a possible D match to TRBD1 (6 bases). CDR1 is MDHEN and CDR2 is SYDVKM in the germline V gene. There are 16 residues in the CDR3. V was trimmed by 4 bases and J by 0 bases, leaving 13 bases between them. The CDR3 nucleotides are TGTGCCAGCAGTTACAGGGCAGCGGCCTCCTACAATGAGCAGTTCTTC. Amino acids: CASSYRAAASYNEQFF.

This clonotype was recorded at least ten times. This chain uses TRBV11-3 with TRBJ1-1, with D hard to call. Per germline, CDR1 SGHNT and CDR2 YENEEA. Trimming left V 5 bases short and J 4 bases short, with 11 bases between. This CDR3 has 13 amino acids. The CDR3 region has the DNA TGTGCCAGCAGCCGTCGGAGAGGCACTGAAGCTTTCTTT. This sequence encodes CASSRRRGTEAFF.

This chain uses TRBV7-2 with TRBJ2-1; 7 bases match TRBD1. CDR1 SGHTA and CDR2 FQGNSA come from the germline V gene. This CDR3 has 15 amino acids. The trim removed 3 bases at V and 4 bases at J, leaving 6 bases unmatched. CDR3 loop: CASSFTGDRYNEQFF. The CDR3 nucleotides read TGTGCCAGCAGCTTTACAGGGGATCGGTACAATGAGCAGTTCTTC. Combining the CDR3 with reference TRBV7-2 and TRBJ2-1 gives the whole variable domain GAGVSQSPSNKVTEKGKDVELRCDPISGHTALYWYRQSLGQGLEFLIYFQGNSAPDKSGLPSDRFSAERTGGSVSTLTIQRTQQEDSAVYLCASSFTGDRYNEQFFGPGTRLTVL.

This clonotype was seen a few times. V usage is TRBV5-1 and J usage is TRBJ2-7; 12 nucleotides align to TRBD2. CDR3 size: 17 residues. CDR1 is SGHRS, CDR2 YFSETQ, per germline. Trimming cost V 1 base and J 3 bases; bases outside gene matches: 8. CDR3 DNA: TGCGCCAGCAGCTTGCCTCCTCTAGCGGGAGGGAACTACGAGCAGTACTTC. Translation gives CASSLPPLAGGNYEQYF.

This clonotype was observed at least ten times. The CDR3 region has the DNA TGTGCCAGCAGTGTACTAGGGACGCGGGCTTTCTTT. Amino acid sequence: CASSVLGTRAFF. The chain joins TRBV6-2 or TRBV6-3 to TRBJ1-1; the D gene is possibly TRBD1 (5 bases). Germline V lookup: CDR1 MNHEY, CDR2 SVGEGT. Trimming left V 5 bases short and J 11 bases short, with 15 bases between. There are 12 residues in the CDR3.

This clonotype was seen more than once but under ten times. The chain has TRBV6-6 and TRBJ2-7; 8 bases are shared with TRBD2. J lost 7 bases, V lost 3 bases, and 8 bases had no gene match. In germline, CDR1 is MNHNY, CDR2 SVGAGI (reference sequence). This CDR3 contains 14 residues. The CDR3 loop is CASSYHSGKPEQYF. The DNA for the CDR3 is TGTGCCAGCAGTTATCATAGCGGGAAACCGGAGCAGTACTTC.

V usage is TRBV9 and J usage is TRBJ2-7; D is undetermined. Trimming took 0 bases from V and 0 from J, leaving 10 bases between them. Germline loops: CDR1 SGDLS, CDR2 YYNGEE. The CDR3 has 15 residues. CDR3 DNA sequence: TGTGCCAGCAGCGTAGCGGCACTCAGCTCCTACGAGCAGTACTTC. Translation: CASSVAALSSYEQYF.

In this sample, this clonotype turned up many times. The gene calls are TRBV5-1 and TRBJ2-1; D remains ambiguous. Trimming took 3 bases from V and 9 from J, leaving 10 bases between them. There are 12 residues in the CDR3. Germline loops: CDR1 SGHRS, CDR2 YFSETQ. The DNA for the CDR3 is TGCGCCAGCAGCTCCTTTTTTAGTGAGCAGTTCTTC. This sequence encodes CASSSFFSEQFF.

This clonotype was counted ten times or more. The rearrangement uses TRBV3-1 and TRBJ2-1; D is uncertain. This CDR3 contains 15 residues. V dropped 4 bases and J dropped 5 bases, with 15 bases sitting between them. The germline V gene encodes CDR1 LGHDT and CDR2 YNNKEL (reference sequence). This CDR3 reads CASSPYRGPHNEQFF. CDR3 in DNA: TGTGCCAGCAGCCCGTACAGAGGACCCCACAATGAGCAGTTCTTC.

This clonotype was found many times. The rearrangement links TRBV7-2 to TRBJ2-1; 8 nucleotides align to TRBD2. The CDR3 runs to 16 residues. The V and J ends lost 1 base and 4 bases, in that order; junction bases with no gene match: 6. CDR1 is SGHTA, CDR2 FQGNSA, per germline. The CDR3 region has the DNA TGTGCCAGCAGCTTAGTTAGCGGGGCAGGTTACAATGAGCAGTTCTTC. Translating gives CASSLVSGAGYNEQFF. The full variable domain, its missing parts supplied by reference TRBV7-2 and TRBJ2-1, is GAGVSQSPSNKVTEKGKDVELRCDPISGHTALYWYRQSLGQGLEFLIYFQGNSAPDKSGLPSDRFSAERTGGSVSTLTIQRTQQEDSAVYLCASSLVSGAGYNEQFFGPGTRLTVL.

This clonotype was seen more than once but under ten times. The chain links TRBV28 to TRBJ2-2; D not certain. Germline CDR1 MDHEN, CDR2 SYDVKM. Trimming removed 4 bases from V and 1 base from J, with 10 bases in between. The CDR3 is 15 residues long. The CDR3 sequence is CASSYILLNTGELFF. The CDR3 DNA is TGTGCCAGCAGTTATATCCTTTTGAACACCGGGGAGCTGTTTTTT. Based on the CDR3 plus reference TRBV28 and TRBJ2-2, the full variable domain is DVKVTQSSRYLVKRTGEKVFLECVQDMDHENMFWYRQDPGLGLRLIYFSYDVKMKEKGDIPEGYSVSREKKERFSLILESASTNQTSMYLCASSYILLNTGELFFGEGSRLTVL.

This clonotype was recorded a few times. The V and J genes are TRBV20-1 and TRBJ2-7; 11 bases line up with TRBD2. This CDR3 contains 14 residues. In germline, CDR1 is DFQATT, CDR2 SNEGSKA (reference sequence). V trimming: 2 bases; J trimming: 4 bases; junction bases outside the gene matches: 4. The CDR3 DNA reads TGCAGTGCTAGACGGGGGACTAGCGGTTACGAGCAGTACTTC. It specifies CSARRGTSGYEQYF.

V usage is TRBV5-1 and J usage is TRBJ2-5, with a weak D call TRBD1 (6 bases). Looked up from germline, CDR1 is SGHRS and CDR2 is YFSETQ. The CDR3 runs 14 residues. Deletions cut 2 bases from V and 1 base from J, with 9 bases between. This chain's CDR3 is CASSLSGVQETQYF. The CDR3 coding sequence is TGCGCCAGCAGCTTATCAGGGGTCCAAGAGACCCAGTACTTC.

The chain recombines TRBV5-1 with TRBJ2-2; TRBD1 matches at 7 bases. Germline V gene lookup returns CDR1 SGHRS and CDR2 YFSETQ. V trimming: 4 bases; J trimming: 7 bases; junction bases outside the gene matches: 10. The CDR3 sequence is 15 residues long. CDR3 DNA: TGCGCCAGCAGCCAACGACAGGGTGCGGACGGGGAGCTGTTTTTT. It yields the protein CASSQRQGADGELFF.

There are many counts of this clonotype. The chain is built from TRBV5-1 and TRBJ2-3; TRBD2 agrees at 8 bases. The V and J ends lost 0 bases and 1 base, in that order; junction bases with no gene match: 1. The CDR3 runs 15 residues. Per the germline V gene, CDR1 is SGHRS and CDR2 is YFSETQ. For the CDR3, the DNA is TGCGCCAGCAGCTTGGGAGCGGGAGGCACAGATACGCAGTATTTT. Amino acid sequence: CASSLGAGGTDTQYF.

This clonotype was observed at least ten times. The J gene is TRBJ2-6, the V gene TRBV10-3; D perhaps matches TRBD1 (5 bases). V gave up 6 bases and J gave up 0 bases, with 24 bases separating them. The CDR3 contains 20 residues. Germline V lookup: CDR1 ENHRY, CDR2 SYGVKD. CDR3 region: CAIRKNPGQTNSSGANVLTF. The DNA for the CDR3 is TGTGCCATCAGGAAGAACCCCGGACAAACCAACAGCTCTGGGGCCAACGTCCTGACTTTC.

The chain carries TRBV5-4 and TRBJ2-6, with D perhaps being TRBD1 or TRBD2 (5 bases each). Germline CDR1 is SGHNT and CDR2 is YYREEE (reference sequence). The CDR3 covers 15 residues. Trimming left V 5 bases short and J 2 bases short, with 11 bases between. The CDR3 here is CASRPGSAGANVLTF. The CDR3 DNA reads as TGTGCCAGCAGACCAGGGAGCGCTGGGGCCAACGTCCTGACTTTC.

This clonotype came up many times. The rearrangement joins TRBV4-2 to TRBJ2-3; 10 bases map to TRBD2. This CDR3 comprises 16 residues. Trimming took 11 bases from V and 6 from J; bases not matched to a gene: 17. The germline V gene has CDR1 LGHNA and CDR2 YNFKEQ. CDR3 residues: CAGERGLADLKDTQYF. The CDR3 region has the DNA TGTGCCGGAGAGCGAGGACTAGCGGACCTAAAGGATACGCAGTATTTT.

This clonotype was seen at least ten times. The chain carries TRBV4-3 and TRBJ1-2, with 7 bases identical to TRBD1. V lost 0 bases, J lost 4 bases, and 8 bases stayed unmatched. Germline loops: CDR1 LGHNA, CDR2 YSLEER. The CDR3 contains 16 residues. The CDR3 coding sequence is TGCGCCAGCAGCCAAGATGAGGGGGCGCGAATCTATGGCTACACCTTC. Translated: CASSQDEGARIYGYTF.

This chain links TRBV2 with TRBJ1-4, with a weak D call TRBD1 (5 bases). Trimming left V 1 base short and J 6 bases short, with 12 bases between. This CDR3 comprises 15 residues. Germline V gives CDR1 SNHLY, CDR2 FYNNEI. This chain's CDR3 is CASSEVRDGDEKLFF. CDR3 bases: TGTGCCAGCAGTGAAGTGCGGGACGGAGATGAAAAACTGTTTTTT.

Of note for this clonotype: It may be a read error: a sequence one base away is much more abundant. The genes are TRBV14 and TRBJ2-5; D is uncertain. V lost 4 bases and J lost 6, with 9 bases in between. Germline V gene sequence: CDR1 SGHDN, CDR2 FVKESK. The CDR3 totals 12 residues. Written as DNA, the CDR3 is TGTGCCAGCAGCCGCCTACGGAAGACCCAGTACTTC. It translates to CASSRLRKTQYF. Supplemented by reference TRBV14 and TRBJ2-5, the full variable domain reads EAGVTQFPSHSVIEKGQTVTLRCDPISGHDNLYWYRRVMGKEIKFLLHFVKESKQDESGMPNNRFLAERTGGTYSTLKVQPAELEDSGVYFCASSRLRKTQYFGPGTRLLVL.

This clonotype was counted at least ten times. In DNA form, the CDR3 reads TGTGCCAGCAGCTTAAGTGTTTACGGAAACATTCAGTACTTC. Translating gives CASSLSVYGNIQYF. The chain joins TRBV11-2 to TRBJ2-4, with no clear D. Germline V CDR1 and CDR2: SGHAT, FQNNGV. The CDR3 totals 14 residues. V was shortened by 2 bases and J by 6 bases, with 11 bases between the two germline ends.